The 11 T cell receptor beta chains reported below all come from one sample, sequenced in a study of OX40 agonist ivuxolimab in advanced cancers. Library method: the immunoSEQ multiplex PCR assay. TCRdb provides this immuneACCESS table in a form limited to in-frame rearrangements. Some clones are lacking; in checked studies, under half of them reflect an unresolved V gene, and why the rest are absent is not known. This sample is represented by 77,000 or so clones; under 95% of them were singletons. The ten biggest clones cover more than 8.5% of the sample. Material: CD4+ or CD8+ T cells sorted from blood, obtained in a trial of the OX40 agonist ivuxolimab. The receptors stem from an adult with an advanced solid tumor such as melanoma, head and neck, liver or kidney cancer.

The rearrangement uses TRBV28 and TRBJ2-3; TRBD1 might be the D (6 bases). This CDR3 is 15 amino acids long. Germline V gene sequence: CDR1 MDHEN, CDR2 SYDVKM. The V and J ends lost 5 bases and 3 bases respectively, with 15 bases between them. The CDR3 is CASSLGAGATDTQYF. CDR3 nucleotide sequence: TGTGCCAGCAGTCTGGGGGCAGGGGCTACAGATACGCAGTATTTT.

V is TRBV5-4 and J is TRBJ2-5, with TRBD2 matching 8 bases. The V segment lost 0 bases and the J segment 3 bases; nucleotides outside the gene matches: 7. Looked up from germline, CDR1 is SGHNT and CDR2 is YYREEE (reference sequence). The CDR3 covers 16 residues. In nucleotides, the CDR3 is TGTGCCAGCAGCTTGGCCGGGCGGGGGGCGGAAGAGACCCAGTACTTC. It encodes CASSLAGRGAEETQYF. Variable domain in full (rest from reference TRBV5-4 and TRBJ2-5): ETGVTQSPTHLIKTRGQQVTLRCSSQSGHNTVSWYQQALGQGPQFIFQYYREEENGRGNFPPRFSGLQFPNYSSELNVNALELDDSALYLCASSLAGRGAEETQYFGPGTRLLVL.

This clone was picked up one time. The chain has TRBV2 and TRBJ1-1; perhaps TRBD1 as D (5 bases). Trimming stripped 4 bases from V and 6 bases from J, with 15 bases between. This CDR3 comprises 14 residues. Germline V lookup: CDR1 SNHLY, CDR2 FYNNEI. This chain's CDR3 is CASSVGPPRSEAFF. In DNA, the CDR3 is TGTGCCAGCAGTGTGGGGCCTCCGCGGTCTGAAGCTTTCTTT.

This rearrangement joins TRBV27 to TRBJ2-7; D gene unclear. V lost 0 bases to trimming and J lost 3 bases, with 9 bases between them. From germline, CDR1 is MNHEY and CDR2 SMNVEV (reference sequence). CDR3 length equals 14 residues. In DNA form, the CDR3 reads TGTGCCAGCAGTTTATCGCGGACCTACTACGAGCAGTACTTC. Its translation is CASSLSRTYYEQYF.

The chain uses TRBV7-6 and TRBJ1-6; D uncertain. The CDR3 covers 15 residues. Germline assignment: CDR1 SGHVS and CDR2 FNYEAQ. The V and J ends lost 0 bases and 10 bases respectively, with 13 bases between them. CDR3 sequence (DNA): TGTGCCAGCAGCTTAGCTGGTGGGAATGGATCACCCCTCCACTTT. This encodes CASSLAGGNGSPLHF.

The rearrangement links TRBV4-1 to TRBJ1-5; D is ambiguous. CDR3 length: 14 residues. Per germline, CDR1 MGHRA and CDR2 YSYEKL. With 0 bases removed from V and 5 bases from J, the gap between germline ends came to 8 bases. In nucleotides, the CDR3 is TGCGCCAGCAGCCAAGATCTCAGTGATCAGCCCCAGCATTTT. It codes for CASSQDLSDQPQHF.

This chain uses TRBV19 with TRBJ2-3; the match to TRBD2 covers 8 bases. CDR1 and CDR2 (germline): LNHDA, SQIVND (reference sequence). The CDR3 has 17 residues. Unmatched junction bases numbered 12, after V lost 5 bases and J lost 2 bases. DNA for the CDR3: TGTGCCAGTAGTCCGGTATGGGGACTAGGGGTCACAGATACGCAGTATTTT. Protein: CASSPVWGLGVTDTQYF.

The V gene is TRBV6-5, the J gene TRBJ1-2, with D possibly matching TRBD1 (5 bases). V was clipped by 0 bases and J by 6 bases, with 14 bases between them. This CDR3 comprises 15 residues. CDR1 is MNHEY and CDR2 is SVGAGI in the germline V gene. CDR3 sequence: CASSYSIGAGDGYTF. Here the CDR3 DNA reads TGTGCCAGCAGTTACTCGATTGGGGCGGGGGATGGCTACACCTTC.

The V gene is TRBV5-1, the J gene TRBJ1-1; 8 bases match TRBD1. Germline V gives CDR1 SGHRS, CDR2 YFSETQ. The length of the CDR3 is 16 residues. V was clipped by 4 bases and J by 0 bases; unmatched bases: 8. The CDR3 DNA is TGCGCCAGCAGCCGCACAGGGGGAGAGGTGAACACTGAAGCTTTCTTT. Translating it yields CASSRTGGEVNTEAFF.

This chain uses TRBV19 with TRBJ1-4, with TRBD1 identical over 7 bases. V trimming: 6 bases; J trimming: 4 bases; junction bases outside the gene matches: 8. The CDR3 runs to 15 residues. Germline CDR1 reads LNHDA; CDR2 reads SQIVND (reference sequence). This CDR3 is CASSPDREFNEKLFF. Written as DNA, the CDR3 is TGTGCCAGTAGCCCCGACAGGGAGTTTAATGAAAAACTGTTTTTT.

The chain recombines TRBV6-1 with TRBJ2-2; TRBD2 matches 7 bases. The CDR3 is 15 amino acids. The V gene's germline CDR1 is MNHNS and CDR2 SASEGT. The ends lost 4 bases at V and 5 bases at J; junction bases unmatched: 7. CDR3 in amino acids: CASSGEGGRTGELFF. CDR3 DNA: TGTGCCAGCAGTGGCGAGGGAGGGCGGACCGGGGAGCTGTTTTTT.